A selection of T cell receptor beta chains follows, all from one sample in a study of early T cells in non-severe SARS-CoV-2 infection. TCRdb re-analysed the 5' RACE reads in MiXCR, keeping a single row per CDR3 protein. The sample gives about 50,000 distinct CDR3 sequences, approximately 9.4% of which show up once; 14% to 15% is in the top ten. The sequenced sample consisted of whole blood. The receptors were gathered from an adult who was a healthcare worker with PCR-confirmed SARS-CoV-2 infection or an uninfected control (not recorded which). Both conserved end residues are part of each CDR3.

V: TRBV7-8; CDR3: CASSLNSDTQYF
V: TRBV29-1; CDR3: CSVVDTGGYGYTF
V: TRBV20-1; CDR3: CSARPGVTQYF
V: TRBV6-4; CDR3: CASTGGAGRALGNEQFF
V: TRBV11-1; CDR3: CASSPNRGQYEQYF
V: TRBV7-3; CDR3: CASSLFPSANTGELFF
V: TRBV20-1; CDR3: CSVFSGRGDIQYF
V: TRBV6-5; CDR3: CASSPGPSTDTQYF
V: TRBV10-3; CDR3: CAIRDIDEQFF
V: TRBV20-1; CDR3: CSAERDLRNTDTQYF
V: TRBV28; CDR3: CASSLSRGARAYEQYF
V: TRBV30; CDR3: CAWTSGGAETQYF
V: TRBV4-3; CDR3: CASSQDLAGGPQVFKQYF
V: TRBV12-3/TRBV12-4; CDR3: CASSWGGNQPQHF
V: TRBV7-3; CDR3: CVSTRTPMNTEAFF
V: TRBV6-6; CDR3: CASSYPGVRPYEQYF
V: TRBV7-9; CDR3: CASSRSEDTQYF
V: TRBV4-3; CDR3: CASSQVLRGEQYF
V: TRBV7-9; CDR3: CASSPSTEAFF
V: TRBV10-3; CDR3: CAISSGQTKYNQPQHF
V: TRBV7-9; CDR3: CASTLALAANNEQFF
V: TRBV20-1; CDR3: CSAAGTSGTMGDEQFF
V: TRBV4-3; CDR3: CASSQDLRTSGNTIYF
V: TRBV5-1; CDR3: CASSSGESSYNEQFF
V: TRBV7-7; CDR3: CASSLGGHSSDTQYF
V: TRBV29-1; CDR3: CSVGRRGWNEKLFF
V: TRBV27; CDR3: CASSTRFSEQYF
V: TRBV28; CDR3: CASSRGQPGRNIQYF
V: TRBV6-6; CDR3: CASSYSRDRGREQYF
V: TRBV10-2; CDR3: CASSDAQVQTSGKLFF
V: TRBV5-1; CDR3: CASSFGQENNEQFF
V: TRBV7-3; CDR3: CASSLTNTGICNQPQHF
V: TRBV4-3; CDR3: CASSQDWGRAVDEQYF
V: TRBV11-1; CDR3: CASSLEGQGQETQYF
V: TRBV6-5; CDR3: CASSYGTSGKETQYF
V: TRBV7-2; CDR3: CASSSTVGYTF
V: TRBV7-9; CDR3: CASSNRLARGHNEQFF
V: TRBV12-3/TRBV12-4; CDR3: CASSPRVHYEQYF
V: TRBV7-2; CDR3: CASSSPGTTNSPLHF
V: TRBV6-2/TRBV6-3; CDR3: CAAHSGSSYEQYF
V: TRBV28; CDR3: CASSQVDSPTNEKLFF
V: TRBV20-1; CDR3: CSARGGSSYNEQFF
V: TRBV28; CDR3: CASSIGSLAGELFF
V: TRBV5-1; CDR3: CASSLGTLAGGADTQYF
V: TRBV6-2/TRBV6-3; CDR3: CASSNSGDEQFF
V: TRBV6-4; CDR3: CASSPRDGLTGELFF
V: TRBV5-1; CDR3: CASSLDVTGELFF
V: TRBV7-9; CDR3: CASSLERQSAEAFF
V: TRBV19; CDR3: CASSWTGAYEQYF
V: TRBV9; CDR3: CASSAQPGTSGINTQYF